The rows below give T cell receptor beta chains drawn from one sample of a study of blood T cell repertoires in COVID-19. Only in-frame clones appear in the TCRdb table, and some are missing; sequencing was by immunoSEQ multiplex PCR. In the table there are roughly 120,000 clones, approximately 78% of which are singletons. The sequenced sample was peripheral blood. The source of these receptors is a man between 65 and 85 years old with acute or convalescent COVID-19. Each CDR3 is given with its conserved first and last residue. A D gene is named only where the DNA matches it firmly. Rows may omit the clone size; those that give it use once, few, many or a size class.

j_call,d_call,v_call,clone_size,cdr3_nt,cdr3_aa
TRBJ2-2,-,TRBV19,-,TGTGCCAGTAGTATTATCAGTCTTAACACCGGGGAGCTGTTTTTT,CASSIISLNTGELFF
TRBJ1-2,-,TRBV6-5,few,TGTGCCAGCAGTTACTCCCGGGGGGATGGCTACACCTTC,CASSYSRGDGYTF
TRBJ2-7,TRBD1,TRBV7-6,-,TGTGCCAGCAGCTCCCAATCCGGGACAGGGCCCTACGAGCAGTACTTC,CASSSQSGTGPYEQYF
TRBJ1-2,-,TRBV19,once,TGTGCCAGTAGTATATCCACATCTAACTATGGCTACACCTTC,CASSISTSNYGYTF
TRBJ2-1,TRBD2,TRBV19,-,TGTGCCAGTAAGCCTAGCGGGATTAATGAGCAGTTCTTC,CASKPSGINEQFF
TRBJ1-1,TRBD1,TRBV18,-,TGTGCCAGCTCACCAGACAGGGGGCGGAACACTGAAGCTTTCTTT,CASSPDRGRNTEAFF
TRBJ1-1,TRBD1,TRBV11-2,-,TGTGCCAGCACCCCGAACCAGGGGGCTGGGGCTTTCTTT,CASTPNQGAGAFF
TRBJ1-5,-,TRBV30,-,TGTGCCTGGGGAGAAGGACAGCCCCAGCATTTT,CAWGEGQPQHF
TRBJ2-1,-,TRBV5-1,-,TGCGCCAGCACCCCCGGGAGTTATGGCAATGAGCAGTTCTTC,CASTPGSYGNEQFF
TRBJ1-2,TRBD1,TRBV29-1,-,TGCAGCGTTGATTATCCGGGACAGGGCTATGGCTACACCTTC,CSVDYPGQGYGYTF
TRBJ1-1,-,TRBV29-1,-,TGCAGCGTTACTCAGGGGAACACTGAAGCTTTCTTT,CSVTQGNTEAFF
TRBJ1-2,-,TRBV29-1,-,TGCAGCGTTGAAGATCAGGCCAGGGCGCGGTATGGCTACACCTTC,CSVEDQARARYGYTF
TRBJ1-2,-,TRBV23-1,-,TGCGCCAGCAGTCGAAAAGAGGCAGGGGCACATAATGGCTACACCTTC,CASSRKEAGAHNGYTF
TRBJ2-3,TRBD2,TRBV30,-,TGTGCCTCGGGGACTAGCGGGACCACAGATACGCAGTATTTT,CASGTSGTTDTQYF
TRBJ2-7,TRBD1,TRBV6-5,-,TGTGCCAGCAAGGACAGGGGGCACGGCGAGCAGTACTTC,CASKDRGHGEQYF
TRBJ2-1,-,TRBV3-1/TRBV3-2,-,TGTGCCAGCAGCTCAAAGGGGGATGGGTTAGCTGAGCAGTTCTTC,CASSSKGDGLAEQFF
TRBJ2-1,TRBD1,TRBV5-1,-,TGCGCCAGCAGCTTGGTAGGACAGGGGTACAATGAGCAGTTCTTC,CASSLVGQGYNEQFF
TRBJ1-1,TRBD1,TRBV3-1/TRBV3-2,once,TGTGCCAGCAGCTTCGGACAGGGGATTAGGGCTTTCTTT,CASSFGQGIRAFF
TRBJ1-5,-,TRBV19,-,TGTGCCAGTAGAACACAGGGATACGGCAATCAGCCCCAGCATTTT,CASRTQGYGNQPQHF
TRBJ2-3,TRBD2,TRBV5-1,few,TGCGCCAGCAGGATTAGCGGGACCCTGAGCACAGATACGCAGTATTTT,CASRISGTLSTDTQYF
TRBJ2-5,TRBD2,TRBV5-4,-,TGTGCCAGCAGCTTAGCGGGATGGGAGACCCAGTACTTC,CASSLAGWETQYF
TRBJ2-2,-,TRBV3-1/TRBV3-2,-,TGTGCCAGCAGCCATGTCTCGCGGGAAGGGCGATGGACCGGGGAGCTGTTTTTT,CASSHVSREGRWTGELFF
TRBJ2-2,-,TRBV6-2/TRBV6-3,-,TGTGCCAGCAGTTACTCGAGTACGAGCACCGGGGAGCTGTTTTTT,CASSYSSTSTGELFF
TRBJ2-3,-,TRBV29-1,-,TGCAGCGTTGTAGGGGGTTGGACAGATACGCAGTATTTT,CSVVGGWTDTQYF
TRBJ2-3,TRBD1,TRBV5-1,-,TGCGCCAGCAGCTTGCCCGTTAGGACAGGGGACACAGATACGCAGTATTTT,CASSLPVRTGDTDTQYF
TRBJ2-7,TRBD1,TRBV5-1,few,TGCGCCAGCAGCCGGGACAGTAACTACGAGCAGTACTTC,CASSRDSNYEQYF
TRBJ2-2,TRBD1,TRBV5-1,-,TGCGCCAGCAGCCCTGAGACAGGGGGCACCGGGGAGCTGTTTTTT,CASSPETGGTGELFF
TRBJ1-2,TRBD1,TRBV24-1,-,TGTGCCACCAGTGATTCCACGACAGGGTCGGCCTATGGCTACACCTTC,CATSDSTTGSAYGYTF
TRBJ1-1,TRBD1,TRBV5-1,-,TGCGCCAGCAGCTTGGGACAGGGTGATAGGGAAGCTTTCTTT,CASSLGQGDREAFF
TRBJ2-7,TRBD1,TRBV5-4,-,TGTGCCAGCAGCAAGACAGGGGGGTACGAGCAGTACTTC,CASSKTGGYEQYF
TRBJ1-2,-,TRBV4-2,-,TGTGCCAGCAGCCAAGATCTCGGGGTCTATGGCTACACCTTC,CASSQDLGVYGYTF
TRBJ1-2,TRBD1,TRBV5-4,-,TGTGCCAGCAGCTCTCGGACAGGGGGCGAGTATGGCTACACCTTC,CASSSRTGGEYGYTF
TRBJ1-1,-,TRBV7-9,-,TGTGCCAGCAGCTTAACGGGGAGGAACACTGAAGCTTTCTTT,CASSLTGRNTEAFF
TRBJ1-4,-,TRBV7-7,-,TGTGCTAGCAGCTTAGGAGGACAGTCGGGTGAAAAACTGTTTTTT,CASSLGGQSGEKLFF
TRBJ1-1,TRBD1,TRBV3-1/TRBV3-2,-,TGTGCCAGCAGCGCAGGGGGCACTGAAGCTTTCTTT,CASSAGGTEAFF
TRBJ2-2,-,TRBV9,-,TGTGCCAGCAGCCCCGAACTACGGAACACCGGGGAGCTGTTTTTT,CASSPELRNTGELFF
TRBJ2-2,-,TRBV9,-,TGTGCCAGCAGCCCCGGTTCCGCGTACGCCGGGGAGCTGTTTTTT,CASSPGSAYAGELFF
TRBJ1-1,TRBD1,TRBV28,once,TGTGCCAGCAGACCTACCGGGACAGTCAACACTGAAGCTTTCTTT,CASRPTGTVNTEAFF
TRBJ2-3,-,TRBV2,-,TGTGCCAGCAGTCCCACAGGGCATCGGGTTACGCAGTATTTT,CASSPTGHRVTQYF
TRBJ2-1,-,TRBV2,-,TGTGCCAGCAGACGGAATGAGCAGTTCTTC,CASRRNEQFF
TRBJ2-7,TRBD1,TRBV5-1,-,TGCGCCAGCAGCAAAACCGGGACAGGGTTAAACGAGCAGTACTTC,CASSKTGTGLNEQYF
TRBJ1-2,TRBD1,TRBV6-5,-,TGTGCCAGCAGAACCGGGACAGGGTCCGGTGGGGGCTACACCTTC,CASRTGTGSGGGYTF
TRBJ1-1,TRBD1,TRBV2,-,TGTGCCAGCAGTGGAGGAGGGGGCGCGGACACTGAAGCTTTCTTT,CASSGGGGADTEAFF
TRBJ2-2,TRBD1,TRBV10-3,-,TGTGCCATAAGGGGACAGTCTGGGACCGAGCTGTTTTTT,CAIRGQSGTELFF
TRBJ1-6,-,TRBV28,-,TGTGCCAGCAGTTCACGTACAGGCGTCCAGGTTTCACCCCTCCACTTT,CASSSRTGVQVSPLHF
TRBJ1-5,-,TRBV28,-,TGTGCCAGCAGGGGGGTGGGGGGGGCAACGCCCCAGCATTTT,CASRGVGGATPQHF
TRBJ1-4,-,TRBV30,-,TGTGCCTGGGGACCGTGGGGGGGTGCTAATGAAAAACTGTTTTTT,CAWGPWGGANEKLFF
TRBJ2-1,TRBD2,TRBV9,-,TGTGCCAGCAGCGGTCGTACTAGCGGGACTAACAATGAGCAGTTCTTC,CASSGRTSGTNNEQFF
TRBJ2-3,-,TRBV5-8,-,TGTGCCAGCAGCTTAAGCAGGTCGGGGAATACGCAGTATTTT,CASSLSRSGNTQYF